These T cell receptor beta chains were read from a single sample in a study of identical twins. From the 5' RACE reads, TCRdb called clonotypes with MiXCR, one entry per CDR3 protein. The data contain some 590,000 distinct CDR3 sequences, approximately 10% of them singletons. This sample was also put to use in a study of yellow fever vaccine responses in identical twins.

Sequencing was carried out using PBMCs. These receptors all stem from a woman between 18 and 29 years old in good health. The CDR3 runs from the conserved cysteine through the conserved F or W. D genes are given only for firm matches. Clone size, where shown, is once, few, many, or a class for clones that have expanded.

v_gene,j_gene,abundance,d_gene,CDR3aa,CDR3nt
TRBV11-2,TRBJ2-1,-,-,CASSPFWGPTSPYNEQFF,TGTGCCAGCAGCCCTTTTTGGGGACCGACCTCCCCCTACAATGAGCAGTTCTTC
TRBV20-1,TRBJ2-7,few,TRBD1,CSAGGTGTHEQYF,TGCAGTGCTGGAGGGACAGGGACCCACGAGCAGTACTTC
TRBV6-5,TRBJ2-4,many,-,CASSYRQGSSDKNIQYF,TGTGCCAGCAGTTACCGCCAGGGCAGCTCAGATAAAAACATTCAGTACTTC
TRBV29-1,TRBJ2-3,few,-,CSVAGRGSTDTQYF,TGCAGCGTTGCGGGCCGGGGGAGCACAGATACGCAGTATTTT
TRBV9,TRBJ1-6,few,-,CASSVGQGLSPLHF,TGTGCCAGCAGCGTAGGTCAGGGGCTTTCACCCCTCCACTTT
TRBV12-3/TRBV12-4,TRBJ2-7,few,TRBD1,CASSLVGTGIYPYEQYF,TGTGCCAGCAGTTTAGTTGGGACAGGGATTTACCCCTACGAGCAGTACTTC
TRBV9,TRBJ2-2,many,-,CASSVFNTGELFF,TGTGCCAGCAGCGTATTTAACACCGGGGAGCTGTTTTTT
TRBV6-1,TRBJ1-1,-,-,CASSPRGVYSLNTEAFF,TGTGCCAGCAGTCCCCGGGGGGTCTACAGCCTGAACACTGAAGCTTTCTTT
TRBV27,TRBJ2-7,-,TRBD2,CASSLRTGLVGYEQYF,TGTGCCAGCAGTCTTCGAACGGGACTAGTGGGCTACGAGCAGTACTTC
TRBV29-1,TRBJ2-1,-,TRBD2,CSVEGLAEPNEQFF,TGCAGCGTTGAAGGTCTAGCGGAACCCAATGAGCAGTTCTTC
TRBV10-3,TRBJ1-4,few,-,CATRDLDRPSTF,TGTGCCACCAGAGATTTGGACAGACCATCGACTTTT
TRBV7-9,TRBJ2-1,few,-,CASSLVGERRFF,TGTGCCAGCAGCTTAGTTGGGGAAAGGAGGTTCTTC
TRBV3-1,TRBJ2-1,-,TRBD2,CASSQDYPGLAGGLYNEQFF,TGTGCCAGCAGCCAAGACTATCCGGGACTAGCGGGGGGGCTGTACAATGAGCAGTTCTTC
TRBV6-1,TRBJ2-5,-,-,CASSGIPGLETQYF,TGTGCCAGCAGTGGCATACCGGGACTTGAGACCCAGTACTTC
TRBV29-1,TRBJ2-7,many,-,CSVARDSSYEQYF,TGCAGCGTTGCCCGGGACTCCTCCTACGAGCAGTACTTC
TRBV7-9,TRBJ2-2,many,-,CASSRDSTNTGELFF,TGTGCCAGCAGCAGGGACTCCACGAACACCGGGGAGCTGTTTTTT
TRBV24-1,TRBJ2-1,many,TRBD2,CATSDFILAGGSHEQFF,TGTGCCACCAGTGATTTCATACTAGCGGGAGGTTCCCATGAGCAGTTCTTC
TRBV29-1,TRBJ1-1,-,-,CSVGSGGTEAFF,TGCAGCGTTGGGTCTGGAGGGACTGAAGCTTTCTTT
TRBV4-3,TRBJ1-2,-,-,CASSQASSSNYGYTF,TGCGCCAGCAGCCAGGCTAGTAGCTCTAACTATGGCTACACCTTC
TRBV7-9,TRBJ1-5,-,-,CASSQGYGNQPQHF,TGTGCCAGCAGCCAGGGGTACGGCAATCAGCCCCAGCATTTT
TRBV7-8,TRBJ2-3,few,-,CASSLDRKDTQYF,TGTGCCAGCAGCTTGGACAGAAAAGATACGCAGTATTTT
TRBV20-1,TRBJ2-1,many,TRBD1,CSFDTGTGIYNEQFF,TGCAGTTTCGATACCGGGACAGGGATTTACAATGAGCAGTTCTTC
TRBV4-1,TRBJ2-3,-,TRBD2,CASSQRSGGDFYTQYF,TGCGCCAGCAGCCAACGGAGCGGGGGGGATTTTTATACGCAGTATTTT
TRBV20-1,TRBJ2-1,few,TRBD2,CSARGTSGRANQFF,TGCAGTGCTAGAGGGACTAGCGGGAGGGCCAACCAGTTCTTC
TRBV18,TRBJ2-7,-,-,CASSPTDGNYEQYF,TGTGCCAGCTCACCGACGGACGGGAATTACGAGCAGTACTTC
TRBV2,TRBJ2-1,few,TRBD1,CASRDRIFDNEQFF,TGTGCCAGCCGGGACAGAATTTTTGACAATGAGCAGTTCTTC